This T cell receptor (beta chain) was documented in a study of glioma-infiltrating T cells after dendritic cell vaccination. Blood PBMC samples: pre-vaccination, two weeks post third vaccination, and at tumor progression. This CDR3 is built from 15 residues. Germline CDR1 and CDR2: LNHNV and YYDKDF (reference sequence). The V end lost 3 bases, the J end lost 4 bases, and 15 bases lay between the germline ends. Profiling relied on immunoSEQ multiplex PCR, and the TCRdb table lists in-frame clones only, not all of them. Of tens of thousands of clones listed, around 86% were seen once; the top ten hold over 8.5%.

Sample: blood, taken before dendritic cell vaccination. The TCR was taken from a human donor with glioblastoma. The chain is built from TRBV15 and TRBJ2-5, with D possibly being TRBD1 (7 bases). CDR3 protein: CATSRGGQSGETQYF. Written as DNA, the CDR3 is TGTGCCACCAGCAGGGGGGGACAGAGTGGAGAGACCCAGTACTTC.